These 22 T cell receptor beta chains originate from one sample sequenced in a study of blood T cell repertoires in COVID-19. Method: immunoSEQ multiplex PCR; TCRdb's copy keeps in-frame clones and lacks some. The sample contains 200,000 to 250,000 clones, 75% to 90% of which appear only once. What was sequenced was PBMCs or T cells enriched from blood (not recorded which). The receptors were sampled from a woman between 18 and 29 years old in a cohort exposed to, infected with or recovered from COVID-19 (not recorded which).

The chain joins TRBV6-6 to TRBJ1-3, with 7 bases matching TRBD1. CDR1 MNHNY and CDR2 SVGAGI come from the germline V gene (reference sequence). V dropped 5 bases and J dropped 2; count of bases not matched to a gene: 6. The CDR3 length is 15 residues. CDR3 coding DNA: TGTGCCAGCAGTCCTTCCACAGGGGCTGGAAACACCATATATTTT. This translates into CASSPSTGAGNTIYF.

The rearrangement joins TRBV10-2 to TRBJ2-7; 11 nucleotides agree with TRBD2. Germline CDR1 reads WSHSY; CDR2 reads SAAADI. Unmatched junction bases numbered 9, after V lost 2 bases and J lost 0 bases. The CDR3 has 18 residues. The CDR3 region is CASSEGVAGGPTSYEQYF. As DNA, the CDR3 is TGCGCCAGCAGTGAGGGGGTAGCGGGAGGGCCAACCTCCTACGAGCAGTACTTC.

This clone turned up a few times. The CDR3 here is CASSLDGKETQYF. The CDR3 DNA sequence: TGCGCCAGCAGCTTGGACGGGAAAGAGACCCAGTACTTC. V is TRBV5-1 and J is TRBJ2-5; weak D call: TRBD2 (5 bases). CDR1 is SGHRS and CDR2 is YFSETQ in the germline V gene. The germline V and J ends were trimmed by 0 bases and 3 bases, with 6 bases remaining between them. This CDR3 comprises 13 residues.

V and J are TRBV15 and TRBJ2-1; the D gene is possibly TRBD1 (5 bases). The CDR3 loop spans 14 amino acids. The V end was cut by 0 bases, the J end by 5 bases, with 8 bases between. Per germline, CDR1 LNHNV and CDR2 YYDKDF (reference sequence). CDR3 sequence reads: CATSRDGRDNEQFF. DNA of the CDR3: TGTGCCACCAGCAGAGATGGCAGGGACAATGAGCAGTTCTTC.

The rearrangement joins TRBV5-4 to TRBJ2-3, with 9 positions matching TRBD2. The germline V gene has CDR1 SGHNT and CDR2 YYREEE (reference sequence). The CDR3 totals 16 residues. V shed 1 base and J 4 bases; nucleotides not matched to a gene: 7. The CDR3 loop reads CASSLRSSGSADTQYF. The CDR3 DNA reads TGTGCCAGCAGCTTGCGGAGTAGCGGGAGTGCAGATACGCAGTATTTT.

This chain joins TRBV15 and TRBJ2-7; D may be TRBD1 (5 bases). V was clipped by 0 bases and J by 0 bases, with 9 bases between them. The length of the CDR3 is 15 residues. Germline loops: CDR1 LNHNV, CDR2 YYDKDF (reference sequence). In DNA, the CDR3 is TGTGCCACCAGCAGAGATGGGGCCGGCTCCTACGAGCAGTACTTC. Residues: CATSRDGAGSYEQYF.

The CDR3 DNA follows: TGTGCCAGTGCAGGTACGGGGGTCCCCTACAATGAGCAGTTCTTC. Its translation: CASAGTGVPYNEQFF. The chain joins TRBV7-6 to TRBJ2-1; D perhaps matches TRBD2 (6 bases). Germline loops: CDR1 SGHVS, CDR2 FNYEAQ. The CDR3 loop spans 15 amino acids. V lost 9 bases, J lost 2 bases, and 17 bases lay in between.

The genes are TRBV24-1 and TRBJ1-5; no definite D call. The CDR3 runs 15 residues. Trimming removed 0 bases at V and 7 bases at J, with 12 bases between. From germline, CDR1 is KGHDR and CDR2 SFDVKD. As DNA, the CDR3 is TGTGCCACCAGTGATTTGAACGAGAGCGGGCAGCCCCAGCATTTT. Translated, it gives CATSDLNESGQPQHF.

The V and J genes are TRBV5-1 and TRBJ2-7, with 8 bases matching TRBD2. The germline CDR1 and CDR2 sequences are SGHRS and YFSETQ. Unmatched junction bases numbered 9, after V lost 4 bases and J lost 3 bases. This CDR3 comprises 15 residues. The CDR3, as DNA: TGCGCCAGCAGCCCCTCCGGGGGGGGCGGCTACGAGCAGTACTTC. As protein: CASSPSGGGGYEQYF.

CDR3 residues: CASSPGVQGGTQYF. CDR3 coding DNA: TGTGCCAGTAGTCCAGGGGTTCAGGGCGGGACCCAGTACTTC. This rearrangement joins TRBV19 to TRBJ2-5; maybe TRBD1 (6 bases). Germline V lookup: CDR1 LNHDA, CDR2 SQIVND (reference sequence). The V end lost 5 bases, the J end lost 7 bases, and 17 bases lay between the germline ends. CDR3 length: 14 amino acids.

The CDR3 sequence: CASSRTGTGTGNTIYF. CDR3 DNA sequence: TGCGCCAGCAGCCGGACCGGGACAGGGACTGGAAACACCATATATTTT. V gene TRBV4-1 combines with J gene TRBJ1-3; 9 bases match TRBD1. The germline gives CDR1 MGHRA, CDR2 YSYEKL. The ends lost 4 bases at V and 2 bases at J; junction bases unmatched: 6. The CDR3 length is 16 residues.

This sequence joins TRBV7-9 and TRBJ1-2; D perhaps matches TRBD1 (6 bases). Trimming removed 1 base at V and 3 bases at J, with 15 bases between. The CDR3 loop spans 16 amino acids. Germline V gene lookup returns CDR1 SEHNR and CDR2 FQNEAQ (reference sequence). CDR3 nucleotides: TGTGCCAGCAGCTTAGTTCAGGACAGCGGTTACTATGGCTACACCTTC. It is translated as CASSLVQDSGYYGYTF.

The chain's CDR3 is CASSPLAGDTQYF. The CDR3 DNA sequence: TGTGCCAGCTCACCACTAGCGGGAGATACGCAGTATTTT. The chain combines TRBV18 with TRBJ2-3; 7 bases match TRBD2. The germline V gene encodes CDR1 KGHSH and CDR2 LQKENI. The CDR3 contains 13 residues. Trimming removed 1 base from V and 5 bases from J; junction bases left unmatched: 0.

The chain carries TRBV3-1 (or the pseudogene TRBV3-2) and TRBJ2-3, with D possibly TRBD1 on 6 matching bases. This CDR3 contains 15 residues. V was clipped by 0 bases and J by 6 bases, with 13 bases between them. CDR1 is LGHDT and CDR2 is YNNKEL in the germline V gene (reference sequence). In nucleotides, the CDR3 is TGTGCCAGCAGCCAAGACGAGGCTAGGGGGGATACGCAGTATTTT. It yields the protein CASSQDEARGDTQYF.

The chain has TRBV4-2 and TRBJ2-2; D gene ambiguous. Germline V gene sequence: CDR1 LGHNA, CDR2 YNFKEQ. V dropped 1 base and J dropped 11 bases, with 14 bases sitting between them. The CDR3 totals 14 residues. The CDR3 sequence is CASSQGSSSPELFF. The CDR3 nucleotides are TGTGCCAGCAGCCAAGGGAGTAGCAGCCCCGAGCTGTTTTTT.

The chain carries TRBV10-3 and TRBJ1-5; D possibly corresponds to TRBD1 (6 bases). The V gene lost 6 bases and the J gene lost 0 bases, with 12 bases spanning the gap. Germline assignment: CDR1 ENHRY and CDR2 SYGVKD. The CDR3 runs 15 residues. The CDR3 here is CAISQTGDSNQPQHF. In DNA, the CDR3 is TGTGCCATCAGCCAGACAGGAGATAGCAATCAGCCCCAGCATTTT.

This rearrangement joins TRBV15 to TRBJ1-5; D gene unclear. CDR3 length: 13 residues. Germline CDR1 reads LNHNV; CDR2 reads YYDKDF (reference sequence). V was shortened by 5 bases and J by 2 bases, with 7 bases between the two germline ends. CDR3 in amino acids: CATSRPGNQPQHF. The DNA of the CDR3 is TGTGCCACCAGCCGTCCCGGCAATCAGCCCCAGCATTTT.

The J gene is TRBJ1-6, the V gene TRBV10-2; TRBD1 aligns across 7 bases. V dropped 7 bases and J dropped 10; count of bases not matched to a gene: 7. The germline V gene encodes CDR1 WSHSY and CDR2 SAAADI. This CDR3 is built from 13 residues. DNA for the CDR3: TGCGCCAGCACACAGGGGTTTGGGTCACCCCTCCACTTT. Its translation: CASTQGFGSPLHF.

The chain carries TRBV4-1 and TRBJ2-5, with D possibly matching TRBD2 (6 bases). V lost 2 bases and J 2 bases, leaving 9 bases between the germline ends. CDR1 and CDR2 (germline): MGHRA, YSYEKL. The CDR3 is 14 amino acids. Here the CDR3 DNA reads TGCGCCAGCAGCCAATTACTAGCACAAGAGACCCAGTACTTC. Protein product: CASSQLLAQETQYF.

This clone was picked up a small number of times. The gene calls are TRBV4-1 and TRBJ2-5; a weak D match, TRBD2 (5 bases). The CDR3 totals 15 residues. V was shortened by 0 bases and J by 5 bases, with 13 bases between the two germline ends. Germline CDR1 is MGHRA and CDR2 is YSYEKL. Written as DNA, the CDR3 is TGCGCCAGCAGCCAAGACGGGCTAGCTTATGAGACCCAGTACTTC. It codes for CASSQDGLAYETQYF.

The J gene is TRBJ1-1, the V gene TRBV7-9; TRBD1 matches 7 bases. The CDR3 loop spans 18 amino acids. V dropped 4 bases and J dropped 2; count of bases not matched to a gene: 16. From germline, CDR1 is SEHNR and CDR2 FQNEAQ (reference sequence). The CDR3 sequence is CASSSLALADRANTEAFF. The CDR3 region has the DNA TGTGCCAGCAGCTCCCTAGCGTTGGCAGACAGGGCAAACACTGAAGCTTTCTTT.

V is TRBV5-4 and J is TRBJ1-2, with D maybe TRBD1 (6 bases). The germline CDR1 and CDR2 sequences are SGHNT and YYREEE (reference sequence). The CDR3 totals 14 residues. The germline V and J ends were trimmed by 1 base and 8 bases, with 15 bases remaining between them. This chain's CDR3 is CASSLYAGDKGYTF. The CDR3 DNA sequence: TGTGCCAGCAGCTTGTATGCAGGGGATAAAGGCTACACCTTC.